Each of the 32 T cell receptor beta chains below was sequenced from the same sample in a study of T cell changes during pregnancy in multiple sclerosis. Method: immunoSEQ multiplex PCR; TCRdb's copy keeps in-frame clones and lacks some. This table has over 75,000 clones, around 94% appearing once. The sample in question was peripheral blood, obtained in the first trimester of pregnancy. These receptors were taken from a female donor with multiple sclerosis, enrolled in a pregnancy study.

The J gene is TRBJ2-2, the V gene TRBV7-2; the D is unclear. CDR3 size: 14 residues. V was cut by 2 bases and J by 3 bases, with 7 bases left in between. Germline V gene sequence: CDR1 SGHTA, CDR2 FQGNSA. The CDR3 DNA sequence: TGTGCCAGCAGCTTAACACGATACACCGGGGAGCTGTTTTTT. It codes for CASSLTRYTGELFF.

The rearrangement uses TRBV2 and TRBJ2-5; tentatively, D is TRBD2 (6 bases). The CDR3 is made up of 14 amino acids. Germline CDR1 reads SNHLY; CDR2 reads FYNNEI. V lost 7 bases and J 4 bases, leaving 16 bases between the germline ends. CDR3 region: CASTTDWRGETQYF. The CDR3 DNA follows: TGTGCCAGCACAACTGACTGGCGGGGAGAGACCCAGTACTTC.

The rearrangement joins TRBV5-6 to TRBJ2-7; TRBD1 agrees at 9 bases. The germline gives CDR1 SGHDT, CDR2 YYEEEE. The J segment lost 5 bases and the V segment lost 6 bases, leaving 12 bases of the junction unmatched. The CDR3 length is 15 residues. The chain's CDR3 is CASMIGTGQGDEQYF. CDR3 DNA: TGTGCCAGCATGATTGGAACGGGACAGGGTGACGAGCAGTACTTC.

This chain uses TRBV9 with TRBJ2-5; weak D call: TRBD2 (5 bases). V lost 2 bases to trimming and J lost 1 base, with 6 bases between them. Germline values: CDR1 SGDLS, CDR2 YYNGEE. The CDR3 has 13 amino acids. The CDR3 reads CASSVRGQETQYF. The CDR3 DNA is TGTGCCAGCAGCGTCCGGGGCCAAGAGACCCAGTACTTC.

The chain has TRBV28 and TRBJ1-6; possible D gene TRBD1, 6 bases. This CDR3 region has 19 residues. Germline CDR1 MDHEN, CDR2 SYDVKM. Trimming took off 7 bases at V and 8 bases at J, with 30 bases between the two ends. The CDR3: CASKDHTGSIQLGDSPLHF. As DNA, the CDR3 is TGTGCCAGCAAGGATCACACAGGGTCGATTCAATTAGGGGATTCACCCCTCCACTTT.

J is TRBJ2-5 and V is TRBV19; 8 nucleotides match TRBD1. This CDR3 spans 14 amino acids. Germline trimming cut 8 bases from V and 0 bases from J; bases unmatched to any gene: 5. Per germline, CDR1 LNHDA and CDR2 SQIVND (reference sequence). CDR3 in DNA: TGTGCCAGTGGAAACAGGGGGTACCAAGAGACCCAGTACTTC. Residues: CASGNRGYQETQYF.

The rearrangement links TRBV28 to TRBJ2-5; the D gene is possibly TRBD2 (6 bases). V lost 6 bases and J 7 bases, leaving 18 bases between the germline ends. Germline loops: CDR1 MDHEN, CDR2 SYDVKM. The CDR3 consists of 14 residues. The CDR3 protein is CASRRPSNGGTQYF. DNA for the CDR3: TGTGCCAGCAGACGTCCTAGCAACGGGGGGACCCAGTACTTC.

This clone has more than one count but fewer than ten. CDR3 sequence: CSVDPGQGNTEAFF. The CDR3 DNA follows: TGCAGCGTTGACCCCGGTCAGGGTAACACTGAAGCTTTCTTT. The rearrangement uses TRBV29-1 and TRBJ1-1; D may be TRBD1 (5 bases). The CDR3 consists of 14 residues. The germline CDR1 and CDR2 sequences are SQVTM and ANQGSEA. The ends were cut back, 3 bases at V and 2 bases at J, with 13 bases in the middle. Complete variable domain (other parts from reference TRBV29-1 and TRBJ1-1): SAVISQKPSRDICQRGTSLTIQCQVDSQVTMMFWYRQQPGQSLTLIATANQGSEATYESGFVIDKFPISRPNLTFSTLTVSNMSPEDSSIYLCSVDPGQGNTEAFFGQGTRLTVV.

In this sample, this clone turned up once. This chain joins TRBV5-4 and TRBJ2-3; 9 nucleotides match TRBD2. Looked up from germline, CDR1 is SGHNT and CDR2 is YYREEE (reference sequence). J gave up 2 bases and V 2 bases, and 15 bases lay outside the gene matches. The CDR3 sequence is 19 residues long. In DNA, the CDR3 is TGTGCCAGCAGCTTCTCGGCGTTAGCGGGAGATTACCACACAGATACGCAGTATTTT. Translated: CASSFSALAGDYHTDTQYF.

The chain's CDR3 is CASSVEPFGYEQYF. DNA for the CDR3: TGTGCCAGCAGCGTAGAGCCCTTTGGCTACGAGCAGTACTTC. The chain is built from TRBV9 and TRBJ2-7; D is ambiguous. The CDR3 extends over 14 amino acids. Germline lookup yields CDR1 SGDLS and CDR2 YYNGEE. V lost 0 bases and J lost 3, with 10 bases in between.

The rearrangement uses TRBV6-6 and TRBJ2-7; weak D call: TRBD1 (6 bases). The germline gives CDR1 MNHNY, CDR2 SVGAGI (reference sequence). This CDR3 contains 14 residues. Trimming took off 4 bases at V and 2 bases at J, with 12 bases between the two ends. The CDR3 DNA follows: TGTGCCAGCAGTTTACAGGGATTCCCCTACGAGCAGTACTTC. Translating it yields CASSLQGFPYEQYF.

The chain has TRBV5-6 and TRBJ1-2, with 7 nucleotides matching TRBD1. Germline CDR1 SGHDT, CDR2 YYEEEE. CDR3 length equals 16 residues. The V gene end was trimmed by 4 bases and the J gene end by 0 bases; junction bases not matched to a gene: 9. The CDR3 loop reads CASSRNGQVANYGYTF. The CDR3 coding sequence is TGTGCCAGCAGCCGAAACGGACAGGTTGCTAACTATGGCTACACCTTC.

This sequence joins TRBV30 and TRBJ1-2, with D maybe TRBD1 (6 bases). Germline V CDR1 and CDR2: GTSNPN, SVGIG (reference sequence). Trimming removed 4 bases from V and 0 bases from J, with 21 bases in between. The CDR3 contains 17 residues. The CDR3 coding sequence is TGTGCCTGGAATGGGTTTCGGGGGGCGGAATCTAACTATGGCTACACCTTC. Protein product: CAWNGFRGAESNYGYTF.

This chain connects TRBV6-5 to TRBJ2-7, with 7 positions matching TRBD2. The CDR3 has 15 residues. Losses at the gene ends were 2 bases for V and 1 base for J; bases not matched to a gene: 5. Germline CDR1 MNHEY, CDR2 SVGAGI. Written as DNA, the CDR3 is TGTGCCAGCAGTTACGGGGCGGGAGAGTCCTACGAGCAGTACTTC. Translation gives CASSYGAGESYEQYF.

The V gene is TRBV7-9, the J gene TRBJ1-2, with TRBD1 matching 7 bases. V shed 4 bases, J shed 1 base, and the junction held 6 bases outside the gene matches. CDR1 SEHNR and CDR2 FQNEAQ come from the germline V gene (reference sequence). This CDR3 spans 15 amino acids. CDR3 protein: CASSSGGSLNYGYTF. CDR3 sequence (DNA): TGTGCCAGCAGCTCAGGGGGGTCCCTTAACTATGGCTACACCTTC.

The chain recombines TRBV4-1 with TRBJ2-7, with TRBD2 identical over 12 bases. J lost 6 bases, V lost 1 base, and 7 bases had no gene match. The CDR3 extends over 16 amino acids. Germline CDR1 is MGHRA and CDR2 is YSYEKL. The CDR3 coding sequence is TGCGCCAGCAGCCAAGCCAGACTAGCGGGAGTGCGCGAGCAGTACTTC. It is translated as CASSQARLAGVREQYF.

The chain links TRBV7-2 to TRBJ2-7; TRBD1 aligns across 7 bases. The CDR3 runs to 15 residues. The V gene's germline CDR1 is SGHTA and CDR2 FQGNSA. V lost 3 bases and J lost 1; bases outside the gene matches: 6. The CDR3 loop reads CASSLAPGQSYEQYF. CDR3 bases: TGTGCCAGCAGCTTGGCTCCGGGACAGTCCTACGAGCAGTACTTC. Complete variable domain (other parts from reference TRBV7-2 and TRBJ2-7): GAGVSQSPSNKVTEKGKDVELRCDPISGHTALYWYRQSLGQGLEFLIYFQGNSAPDKSGLPSDRFSAERTGGSVSTLTIQRTQQEDSAVYLCASSLAPGQSYEQYFGPGTRLTVT.

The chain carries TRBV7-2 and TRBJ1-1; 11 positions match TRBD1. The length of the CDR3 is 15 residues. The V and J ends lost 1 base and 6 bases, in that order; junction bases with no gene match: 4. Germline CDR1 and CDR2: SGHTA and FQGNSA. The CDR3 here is CASSLVGQGASEAFF. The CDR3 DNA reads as TGTGCCAGCAGCTTAGTAGGACAGGGGGCCTCTGAAGCTTTCTTT.

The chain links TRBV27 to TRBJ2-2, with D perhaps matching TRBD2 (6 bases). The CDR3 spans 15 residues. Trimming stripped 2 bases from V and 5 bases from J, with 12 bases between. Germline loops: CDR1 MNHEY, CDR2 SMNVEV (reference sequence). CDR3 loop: CASSLGTAGTGELFF. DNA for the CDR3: TGTGCCAGCAGTTTAGGGACGGCGGGGACCGGGGAGCTGTTTTTT.

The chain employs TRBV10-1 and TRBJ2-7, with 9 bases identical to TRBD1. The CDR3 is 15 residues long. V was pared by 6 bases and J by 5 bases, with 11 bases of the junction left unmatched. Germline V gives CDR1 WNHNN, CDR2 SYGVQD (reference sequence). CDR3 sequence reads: CASSGARDRVHEQYF. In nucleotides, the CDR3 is TGCGCCAGCAGCGGGGCCCGGGACAGGGTTCACGAGCAGTACTTC.

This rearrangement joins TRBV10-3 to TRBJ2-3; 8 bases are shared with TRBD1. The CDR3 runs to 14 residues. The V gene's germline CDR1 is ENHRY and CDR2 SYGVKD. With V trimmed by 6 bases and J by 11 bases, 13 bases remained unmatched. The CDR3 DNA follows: TGTGCCATCAGGGACAGGGACCTCCTGCTGGGGCAGTATTTT. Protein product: CAIRDRDLLLGQYF.

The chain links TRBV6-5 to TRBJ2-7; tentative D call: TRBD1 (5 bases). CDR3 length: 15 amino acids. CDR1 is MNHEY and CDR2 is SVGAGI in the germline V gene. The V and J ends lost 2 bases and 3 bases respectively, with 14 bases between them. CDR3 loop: CASSYTSLDNYEQYF. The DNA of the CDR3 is TGTGCCAGCAGTTACACCTCACTGGACAACTACGAGCAGTACTTC.

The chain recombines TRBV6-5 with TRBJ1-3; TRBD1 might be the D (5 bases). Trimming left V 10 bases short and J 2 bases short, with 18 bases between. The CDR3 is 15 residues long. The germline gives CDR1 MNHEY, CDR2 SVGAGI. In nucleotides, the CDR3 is TGTGCCACCATTCCTCTGGGGGGACCTGGAAACACCATATATTTT. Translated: CATIPLGGPGNTIYF.

CDR3: CASSLGQGGYGYTF. DNA for the CDR3: TGTGCCAGCAGCCTCGGACAGGGGGGCTATGGCTACACCTTC. The rearrangement links TRBV13 to TRBJ1-2; 10 nucleotides match TRBD1. Per germline, CDR1 PRHDT and CDR2 FYEKMQ (reference sequence). V gave up 5 bases and J gave up 4 bases; unmatched junction bases: 4. The CDR3 has 14 amino acids. Variable domain in full (rest from reference TRBV13 and TRBJ1-2): AAGVIQSPRHLIKEKRETATLKCYPIPRHDTVYWYQQGPGQDPQFLISFYEKMQSDKGSIPDRFSAQQFSDYHSELNMSSLELGDSALYFCASSLGQGGYGYTFGSGTRLTVV.

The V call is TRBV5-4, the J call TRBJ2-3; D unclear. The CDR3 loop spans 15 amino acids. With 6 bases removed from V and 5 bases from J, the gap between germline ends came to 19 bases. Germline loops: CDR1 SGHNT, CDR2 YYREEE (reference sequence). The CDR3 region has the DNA TGTGCCAGCACCCAAGAGGATACACGCGGAGATACGCAGTATTTT. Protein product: CASTQEDTRGDTQYF.

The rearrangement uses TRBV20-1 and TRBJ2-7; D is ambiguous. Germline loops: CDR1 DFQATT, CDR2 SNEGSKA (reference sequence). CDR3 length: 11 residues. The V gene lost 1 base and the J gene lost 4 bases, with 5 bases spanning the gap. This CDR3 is CSARVRYEQYF. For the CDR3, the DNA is TGCAGTGCTAGAGTCCGGTACGAGCAGTACTTC.

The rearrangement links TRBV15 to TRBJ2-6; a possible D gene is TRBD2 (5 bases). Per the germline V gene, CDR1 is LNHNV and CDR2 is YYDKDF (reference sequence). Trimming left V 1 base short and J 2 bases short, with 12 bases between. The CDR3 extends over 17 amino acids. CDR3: CATSRVRLRAGANVLTF. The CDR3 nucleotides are TGTGCCACCAGCAGAGTCCGTTTGAGGGCTGGGGCCAACGTCCTGACTTTC.

CDR3 sequence reads: CASRTGDYEQYF. The CDR3 DNA sequence: TGTGCCAGCAGGACAGGGGACTACGAGCAGTACTTC. This sequence joins TRBV6-1 and TRBJ2-7; TRBD1 matches at 8 bases. This CDR3 comprises 12 residues. Germline assignment: CDR1 MNHNS and CDR2 SASEGT. The V gene end was trimmed by 6 bases and the J gene end by 3 bases; junction bases not matched to a gene: 1.

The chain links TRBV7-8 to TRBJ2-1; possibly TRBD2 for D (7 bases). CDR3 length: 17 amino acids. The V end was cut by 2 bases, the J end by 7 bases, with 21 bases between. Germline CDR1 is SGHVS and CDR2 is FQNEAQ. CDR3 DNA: TGTGCCAGCAGCTTAATCGGGGGCGGGAGATCGTGGAATGAGCAGTTCTTC. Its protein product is CASSLIGGGRSWNEQFF.

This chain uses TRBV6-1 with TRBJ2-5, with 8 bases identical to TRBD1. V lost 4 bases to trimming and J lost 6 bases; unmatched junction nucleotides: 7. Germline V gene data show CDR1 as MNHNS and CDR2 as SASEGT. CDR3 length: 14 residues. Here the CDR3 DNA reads TGTGCCAGCAGTGGGAGGACAGGGCTGAAGACCCAGTACTTC. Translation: CASSGRTGLKTQYF.

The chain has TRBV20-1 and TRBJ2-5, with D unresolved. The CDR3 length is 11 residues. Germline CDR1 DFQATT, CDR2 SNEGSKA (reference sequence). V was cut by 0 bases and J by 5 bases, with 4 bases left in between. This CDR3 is CSARDMETQYF. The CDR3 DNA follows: TGCAGTGCTAGAGATATGGAGACCCAGTACTTC.

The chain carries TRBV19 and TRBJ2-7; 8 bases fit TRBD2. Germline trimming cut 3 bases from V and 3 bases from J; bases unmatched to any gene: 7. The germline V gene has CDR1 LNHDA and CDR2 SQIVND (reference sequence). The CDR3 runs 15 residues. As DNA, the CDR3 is TGTGCCAGTAGTATTTCATTAGCGGGGCTCTACGAGCAGTACTTC. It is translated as CASSISLAGLYEQYF.